The clone carrying this T cell receptor beta chain was seen only a few times. Germline V gene sequence: CDR1 SQVTM, CDR2 ANQGSEA. CDR3 length equals 12 residues. Trimming left V 4 bases short and J 1 base short, with 7 bases between. The sample is drawn from a study of T-cell memory formation after mild COVID-19. Study summary: In these data, TCR clusters were largely donor specific.

TCRdb recomputed calls from the 5' RACE reads with MiXCR, one row per CDR3 protein. The sample contains some 130,000 distinct CDR3 sequences, approximately 16% of which appear only once. The material sequenced was PBMCs or a T cell subset sorted from them (not recorded which). The TCR originated in an adult woman who had mild COVID-19 (a few samples of this study predate the infection). Cell type and time point are not known. The chain employs TRBV29-1 and TRBJ1-2; D uncertain. The CDR3 sequence: CSVGQRNYGYTF. CDR3 nucleotide sequence: TGCAGCGTTGGCCAGCGTAACTATGGCTACACCTTC.